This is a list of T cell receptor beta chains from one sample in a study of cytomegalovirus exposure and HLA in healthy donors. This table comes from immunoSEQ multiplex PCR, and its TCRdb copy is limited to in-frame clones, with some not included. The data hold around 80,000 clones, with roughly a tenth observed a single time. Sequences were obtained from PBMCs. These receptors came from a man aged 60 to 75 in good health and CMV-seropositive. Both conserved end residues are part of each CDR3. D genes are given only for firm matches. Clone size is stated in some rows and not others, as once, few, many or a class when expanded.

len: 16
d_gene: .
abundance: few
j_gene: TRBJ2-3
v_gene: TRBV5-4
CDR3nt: TGTGCCAGCAGCTTGGCCAGTAGGCAGGAGGCAGATACGCAGTATTTT
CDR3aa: CASSLASRQEADTQYF

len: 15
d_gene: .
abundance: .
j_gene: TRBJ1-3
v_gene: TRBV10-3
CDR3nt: TGTGCCATCAGTGACCTCACACGTTCTGGAAACACCATATATTTT
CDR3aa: CAISDLTRSGNTIYF

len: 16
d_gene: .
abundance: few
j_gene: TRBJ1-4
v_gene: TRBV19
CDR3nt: TGTGCCAGTAGTATCATGACGACAGGCTCTAATGAAAAACTGTTTTTT
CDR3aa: CASSIMTTGSNEKLFF

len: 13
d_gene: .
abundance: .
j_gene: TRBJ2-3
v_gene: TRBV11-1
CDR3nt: TGTGCCAGCAGAGATCGGGGCACAGATACGCAGTATTTT
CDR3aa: CASRDRGTDTQYF

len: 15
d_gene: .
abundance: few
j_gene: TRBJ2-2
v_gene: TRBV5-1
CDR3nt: TGCGCCAGCAGCTTGCAGGGGCCGGACACCGGGGAGCTGTTTTTT
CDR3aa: CASSLQGPDTGELFF

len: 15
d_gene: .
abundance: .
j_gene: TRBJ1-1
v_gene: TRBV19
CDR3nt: TGTGCCAGTAGTAGGTTGGGGTCTGAGGGCACTGAAGCTTTCTTT
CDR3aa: CASSRLGSEGTEAFF

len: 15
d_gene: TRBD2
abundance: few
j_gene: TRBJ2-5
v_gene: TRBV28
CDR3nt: TGTGCCAGCAGACCTTCCCGCGGGGGAAAAGAGACCCAGTACTTC
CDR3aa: CASRPSRGGKETQYF

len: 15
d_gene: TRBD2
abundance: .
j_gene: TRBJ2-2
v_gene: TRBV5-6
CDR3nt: TGTGCCAGCAGCCGCCCGGGAGGGCTCACCGGGGAGCTGTTTTTT
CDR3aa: CASSRPGGLTGELFF

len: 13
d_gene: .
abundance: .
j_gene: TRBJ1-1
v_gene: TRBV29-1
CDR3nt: TGCAGCGTTGAGCGCGGCGGGGACACTGAAGCTTTCTTT
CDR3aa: CSVERGGDTEAFF

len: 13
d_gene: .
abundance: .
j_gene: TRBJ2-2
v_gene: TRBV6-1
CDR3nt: TGTGCCAGCACAGTGGTAACACCCGGGGAGCTGTTTTTT
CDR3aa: CASTVVTPGELFF

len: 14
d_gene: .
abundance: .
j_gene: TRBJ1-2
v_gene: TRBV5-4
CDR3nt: TGTGCCAGCAGCGACCCCGGCAGGGGTGGTGGCTACACCTTC
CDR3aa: CASSDPGRGGGYTF

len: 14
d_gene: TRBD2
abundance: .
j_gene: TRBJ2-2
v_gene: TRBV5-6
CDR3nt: TGTGCCAGCAGCTTCCGGGGGGGCACCGGGGAGCTGTTTTTT
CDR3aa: CASSFRGGTGELFF

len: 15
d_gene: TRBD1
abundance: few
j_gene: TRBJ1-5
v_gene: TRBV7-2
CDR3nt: TGTGCCAGCAGCCCACAGGGGGCTAGCAATCAGCCCCAGCATTTT
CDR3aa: CASSPQGASNQPQHF

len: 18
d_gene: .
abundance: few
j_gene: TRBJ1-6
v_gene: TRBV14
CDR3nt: TGTGCCAGCAGCCCTCACAGCAAACTCAGCTCCTATAATTCACCCCTCCACTTT
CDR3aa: CASSPHSKLSSYNSPLHF

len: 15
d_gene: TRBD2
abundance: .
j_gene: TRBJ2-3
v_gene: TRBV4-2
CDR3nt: TGTGCCAGCAGCCCGCGGGACTACCCCACAGATACGCAGTATTTT
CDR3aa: CASSPRDYPTDTQYF

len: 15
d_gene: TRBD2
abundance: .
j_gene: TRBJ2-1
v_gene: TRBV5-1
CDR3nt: TGCGCCAGCAGCTTGGCTACTAGCGGGGGGCAAGAGCAGTTCTTC
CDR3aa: CASSLATSGGQEQFF